A single TCR beta chain is shown here with its context. Its antigen remains unknown. This CDR3 spans 17 amino acids. Trimming took off 3 bases at V and 4 bases at J, with 19 bases between the two ends. Germline CDR1 MNHNS, CDR2 SASEGT. This record comes from a study of shared clonotypes between healthy human individuals. The overall study: A few men and a couple of women, aged 18 to 49, were donors. CD4 naive cells filled three plates per donor, CD4 memory three, CD8 naive two and CD8 memory one.

Study-wide results and caveats: The diversity represented, both genetic and in exposure history, was limited by few donors.

Produced via immunoSEQ multiplex PCR; TCRdb's table is partial and in-frame only. The sample has 2 million to 2.5 million clones; approximately 95% are singletons. Naive CD8 cells were CD45RO-negative, positively selected for CCR7, excluding terminally differentiated effector memory CD45RA+ cells. The chain combines TRBV6-1 with TRBJ1-3, with D possibly being TRBD1 (5 bases). The clonotype comes from a man between 18 and 35 years old in good health. Sequenced input: naive CD8+ T cells sorted from blood. The CDR3 here is CASSDTGGPSRGNTIYF. The CDR3 DNA follows: TGTGCCAGCAGTGATACGGGGGGTCCGTCAAGAGGAAACACCATATATTTT.